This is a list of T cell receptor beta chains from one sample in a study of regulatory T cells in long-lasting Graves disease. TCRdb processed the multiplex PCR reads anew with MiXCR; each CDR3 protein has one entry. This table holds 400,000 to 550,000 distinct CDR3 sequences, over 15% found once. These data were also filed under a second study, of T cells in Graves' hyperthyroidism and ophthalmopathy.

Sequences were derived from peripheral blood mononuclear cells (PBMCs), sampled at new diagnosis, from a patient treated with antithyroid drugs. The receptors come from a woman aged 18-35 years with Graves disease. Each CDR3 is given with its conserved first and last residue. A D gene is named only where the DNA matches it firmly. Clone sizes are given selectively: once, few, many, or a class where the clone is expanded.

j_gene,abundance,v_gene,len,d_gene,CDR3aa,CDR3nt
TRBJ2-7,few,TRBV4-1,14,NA,CASSRGNSDYEQYF,TGCGCCAGCAGCCGTGGAAATTCAGACTACGAGCAGTACTTC
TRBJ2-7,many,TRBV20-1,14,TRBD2,CSALTSGRIGEQYF,TGCAGTGCCCTAACTAGCGGGAGAATTGGGGAGCAGTACTTC
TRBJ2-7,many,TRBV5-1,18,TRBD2,CASSLDRTSGPPPYEQYF,TGCGCCAGCAGCTTGGATCGGACTAGCGGTCCCCCGCCCTACGAGCAGTACTTC
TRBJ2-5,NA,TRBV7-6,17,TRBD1,CASSLARGGERQETQYF,TGTGCCAGCAGCTTAGCGCGAGGGGGCGAGCGGCAAGAGACCCAGTACTTC
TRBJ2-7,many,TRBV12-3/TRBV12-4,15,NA,CASSVLRTESREQYF,TGTGCCAGCAGCGTCTTACGGACAGAATCCCGCGAGCAGTACTTC
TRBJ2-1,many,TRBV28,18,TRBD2,CASSLIYTPGLARNEQFF,TGTGCCAGCAGTTTAATCTATACCCCGGGACTAGCGCGGAATGAGCAGTTCTTC
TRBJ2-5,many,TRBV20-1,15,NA,CSARPASALRETQYF,TGCAGTGCTAGACCGGCTAGCGCACTCAGGGAGACCCAGTACTTC
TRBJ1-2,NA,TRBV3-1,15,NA,CASSEESRGAYGYTF,TGTGCCAGCAGCGAAGAGTCAAGGGGAGCCTATGGCTACACCTTC
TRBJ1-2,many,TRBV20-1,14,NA,CSASATSSNYGYTF,TGCAGTGCTAGCGCTACATCTTCTAACTATGGCTACACCTTC
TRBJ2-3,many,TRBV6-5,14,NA,CASSYRLADNTQYF,TGTGCCAGCAGTTACCGGTTAGCAGACAATACGCAGTATTTT
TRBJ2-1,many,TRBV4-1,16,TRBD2,CASSIRTSVPGNEQFF,TGCGCCAGCAGCATCCGGACTAGCGTGCCGGGCAATGAGCAGTTCTTC
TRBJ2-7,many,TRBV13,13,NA,CASSFTPTGEQYF,TGTGCCAGCAGCTTTACCCCAACGGGGGAGCAGTACTTC
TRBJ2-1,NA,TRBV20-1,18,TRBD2,CSARYLGVLAGGYNEQFF,TGCAGTGCTAGGTATCTCGGGGTCCTAGCGGGAGGCTACAATGAGCAGTTCTTC
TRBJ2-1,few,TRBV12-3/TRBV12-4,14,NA,CASGKAEFTDEQFF,TGTGCCAGCGGGAAGGCGGAGTTCACGGATGAGCAGTTCTTC
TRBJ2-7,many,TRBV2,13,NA,CASSGELIREQYF,TGTGCCAGCAGTGGCGAGCTTATCCGCGAGCAGTACTTC
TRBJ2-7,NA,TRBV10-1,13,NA,CASSEQQGSGQYF,TGCGCCAGCAGTGAACAGCAGGGATCCGGGCAGTACTTC
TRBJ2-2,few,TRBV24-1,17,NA,CATSDHPRPGGTGELFF,TGTGCCACCAGTGACCATCCTAGACCCGGGGGCACCGGGGAGCTGTTTTTT
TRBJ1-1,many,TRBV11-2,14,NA,CASTPGWKDTEAFF,TGTGCCAGCACCCCTGGGTGGAAGGATACTGAAGCTTTCTTT
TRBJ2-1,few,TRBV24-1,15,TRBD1,CATSDFRTGYNEQFF,TGTGCCACCAGTGATTTCCGGACAGGCTACAATGAGCAGTTCTTC
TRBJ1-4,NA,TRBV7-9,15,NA,CASSLAPGFVGKLFF,TGTGCCAGCAGCTTAGCCCCGGGATTCGTTGGAAAACTGTTTTTT
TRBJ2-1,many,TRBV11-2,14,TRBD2,CASSLAGVYNEQFF,TGTGCCAGCAGTTTGGCGGGAGTGTACAATGAGCAGTTCTTC
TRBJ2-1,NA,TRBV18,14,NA,CASSPRRGPYEQFF,TGTGCCAGCTCACCACGAAGAGGTCCCTATGAGCAGTTCTTC
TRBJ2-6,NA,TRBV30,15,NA,CAWTEELSGANVLTF,TGTGCCTGGACCGAAGAGCTCTCTGGGGCCAACGTCCTGACTTTC
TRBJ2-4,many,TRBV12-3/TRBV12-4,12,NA,CASSLYGDIQYF,TGTGCCAGCAGTTTATACGGGGACATTCAGTACTTC
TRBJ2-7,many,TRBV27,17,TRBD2,CASSLRGTSGSSYEQYF,TGTGCCAGCAGTTTGCGAGGGACTAGCGGAAGCTCCTACGAGCAGTACTTC
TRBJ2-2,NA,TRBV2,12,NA,CASSEGGEELFF,TGTGCCAGCAGTGAAGGAGGCGAGGAGCTGTTTTTT
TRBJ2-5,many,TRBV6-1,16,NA,CASSGWVRRATETQYF,TGTGCCAGCAGTGGTTGGGTACGCCGGGCTACAGAGACCCAGTACTTC
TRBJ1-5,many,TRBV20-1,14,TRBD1,CSVYGDRSNQPQHF,TGCAGTGTGTACGGGGACAGAAGCAATCAGCCCCAGCATTTT
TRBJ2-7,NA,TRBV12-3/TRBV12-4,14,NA,CASSHPGAPYEQYF,TGTGCCAGCAGCCACCCAGGGGCCCCCTACGAGCAGTACTTC
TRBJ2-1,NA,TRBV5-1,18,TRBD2,CASSSSTSGISSYNEQFF,TGCGCCAGCAGCTCCTCGACTAGCGGGATCAGCTCCTACAATGAGCAGTTCTTC
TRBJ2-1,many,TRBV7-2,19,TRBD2,CASSLQPGLAGGAYNEQFF,TGTGCCAGCAGCCTCCAACCGGGACTAGCGGGAGGCGCCTACAATGAGCAGTTCTTC
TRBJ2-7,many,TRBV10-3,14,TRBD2,CAISSGVRSYEQYF,TGTGCCATCAGCAGCGGGGTCCGCTCCTACGAGCAGTACTTC
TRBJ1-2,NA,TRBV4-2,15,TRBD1,CASSQMTGGAYGYTF,TGTGCCAGCAGCCAAATGACAGGGGGCGCCTATGGCTACACCTTC
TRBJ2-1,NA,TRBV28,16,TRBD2,CASSLSASGIYNEQFF,TGTGCCAGCAGTTTATCGGCTAGCGGGATATACAATGAGCAGTTCTTC
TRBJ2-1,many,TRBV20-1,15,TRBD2,CSARWGLAVYNEQFF,TGCAGTGCTAGATGGGGACTAGCGGTATACAATGAGCAGTTCTTC
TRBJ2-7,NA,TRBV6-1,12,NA,CATHRPGYEQYF,TGTGCCACCCACAGGCCCGGTTACGAGCAGTACTTC
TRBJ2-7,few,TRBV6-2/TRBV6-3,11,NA,CASSELGDPDF,TGTGCCAGCAGTGAACTCGGCGACCCCGACTTC
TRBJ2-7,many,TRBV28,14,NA,CASSYGLGTYEQYF,TGTGCCAGCAGTTACGGGTTGGGTACCTACGAGCAGTACTTC
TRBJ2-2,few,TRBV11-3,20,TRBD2,CASTPGLAGFFLPNTGELFF,TGTGCCAGCACTCCGGGCCTAGCGGGATTCTTCCTCCCGAACACCGGGGAGCTGTTTTTT
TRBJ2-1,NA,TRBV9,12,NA,CASSVWYDEQFF,TGTGCCAGCAGCGTATGGTACGATGAGCAGTTCTTC
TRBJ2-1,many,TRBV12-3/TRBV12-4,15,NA,CASSLGGQLYNEQFF,TGTGCCAGCAGTTTAGGTGGACAGTTGTACAATGAGCAGTTCTTC
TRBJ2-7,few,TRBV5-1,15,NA,CASSLTGRGSYEQYF,TGCGCCAGCAGCCTTACAGGGAGGGGCTCCTACGAGCAGTACTTC
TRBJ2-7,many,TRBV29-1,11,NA,CSVRDSYEQYF,TGCAGCGTAAGGGACTCCTACGAGCAGTACTTC
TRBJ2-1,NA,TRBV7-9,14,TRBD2,CASTGLAGVYRQFF,TGTGCCAGCACCGGACTAGCGGGAGTTTATCGGCAGTTCTTC
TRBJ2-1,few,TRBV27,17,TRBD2,CASTPLAGDRSYNEQFF,TGTGCCAGCACCCCTTTAGCGGGAGACCGCTCCTACAATGAGCAGTTCTTC
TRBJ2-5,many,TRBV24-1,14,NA,CATSLSAAWETQYF,TGTGCCACCAGTCTTAGCGCGGCGTGGGAGACCCAGTACTTC
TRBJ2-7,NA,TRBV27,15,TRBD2,CASSLSLAVSYEQYF,TGTGCCAGCAGTTTATCACTAGCGGTCTCCTACGAGCAGTACTTC
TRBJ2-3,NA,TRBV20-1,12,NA,CSANPQGRTQYF,TGCAGTGCTAACCCTCAGGGTCGTACGCAGTATTTT
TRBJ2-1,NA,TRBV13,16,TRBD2,CASSLESSGKYNEQFF,TGTGCCAGCAGCTTAGAGTCTAGCGGGAAGTACAATGAGCAGTTCTTC
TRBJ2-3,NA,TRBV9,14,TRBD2,CASSVAGGSDTQYF,TGTGCCAGCAGCGTAGCGGGGGGTTCAGATACGCAGTATTTT
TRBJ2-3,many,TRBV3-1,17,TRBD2,CASSHHPGTRKADTQYF,TGTGCCAGCAGCCACCACCCCGGGACTAGAAAGGCAGATACGCAGTATTTT
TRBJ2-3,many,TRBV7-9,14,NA,CASSFGTEQDTQYF,TGTGCCAGCAGCTTTGGGACCGAACAAGATACGCAGTATTTT
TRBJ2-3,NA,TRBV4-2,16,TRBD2,CASSQRGGDDTDTQYF,TGTGCCAGCAGCCAAAGGGGAGGGGACGACACAGATACGCAGTATTTT
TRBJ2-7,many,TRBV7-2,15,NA,CASSWDSLSSYEQYF,TGTGCCAGCAGCTGGGACTCGCTAAGCTCCTACGAGCAGTACTTC
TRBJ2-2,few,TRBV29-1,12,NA,CSVIHRAGELFF,TGCAGCGTTATACACAGGGCCGGGGAGCTGTTTTTT
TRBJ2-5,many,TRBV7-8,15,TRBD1,CASSPTGTAQETQYF,TGTGCCAGCAGCCCAACCGGGACAGCACAAGAGACCCAGTACTTC
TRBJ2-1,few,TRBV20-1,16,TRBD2,CSASESGGSSYNEQFF,TGCAGTGCTAGTGAGAGCGGGGGGTCCTCCTACAATGAGCAGTTCTTC